This T cell receptor beta chain appears in the sequencing data of a study of T cell clonotyping in hematopoietic cell transplantation. This clone came up a few times. What it binds is not known. Measured with immunoSEQ multiplex PCR; TCRdb has only the in-frame clones, and not every one. The sample lists approximately 6,100 clones, about 30% occurring once. Blood collection times were about day -28 and days 30, 100, 180 posttransplant. General study results and limits: Recipient TCR diversity dropped after transplant; expanded clonotypes rose from day 30 to 180. Few recipient clonotypes overlapped donors; over 95% were de novo at given depth.

The sample in question was peripheral blood mononuclear cells, obtained 30 days after allogeneic stem cell transplant. This clonotype was obtained from a female patient aged 50-60 years who had an allogeneic stem cell transplant from an unrelated donor, so the T cells may come from the graft donor. Some clones in this sample may be carry-over from other donors' samples.

DNA for the CDR3: TGTGCCAGCAGTGAACTAGGCAGGGGCCTTACTAACTATGGCTACACCTTC. Its protein is CASSELGRGLTNYGYTF. The chain couples TRBV6-1 to TRBJ1-2; maybe TRBD1 (6 bases). Trimming took off 2 bases at V and 0 bases at J, with 16 bases between the two ends. Germline V gene data show CDR1 as MNHNS and CDR2 as SASEGT. CDR3 length: 17 amino acids.